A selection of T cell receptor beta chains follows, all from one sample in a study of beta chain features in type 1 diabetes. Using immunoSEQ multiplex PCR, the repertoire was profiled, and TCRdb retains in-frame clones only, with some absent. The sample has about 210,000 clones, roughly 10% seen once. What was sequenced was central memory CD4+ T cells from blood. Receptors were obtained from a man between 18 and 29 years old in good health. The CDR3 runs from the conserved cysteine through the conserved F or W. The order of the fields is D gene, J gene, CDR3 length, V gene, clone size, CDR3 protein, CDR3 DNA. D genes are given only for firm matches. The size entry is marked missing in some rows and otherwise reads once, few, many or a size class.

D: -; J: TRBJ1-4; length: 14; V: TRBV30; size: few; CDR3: CAWSEAAYNEKLFF; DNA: TGTGCCTGGAGTGAGGCCGCTTACAATGAAAAACTGTTTTTT
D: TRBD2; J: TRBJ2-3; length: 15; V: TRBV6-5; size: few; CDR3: CASSSQWEGRDTQYF; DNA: TGTGCCAGCAGTTCCCAGTGGGAGGGACGAGATACGCAGTATTTT
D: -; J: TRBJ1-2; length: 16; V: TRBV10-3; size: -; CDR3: CAISEAGSRDNYGYTF; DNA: TGTGCCATCAGTGAGGCAGGATCCCGAGATAACTATGGCTACACCTTC
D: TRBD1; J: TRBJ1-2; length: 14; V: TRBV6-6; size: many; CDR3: CASMYDRGPYGYTF; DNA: TGTGCCAGCATGTATGACAGGGGGCCCTATGGCTACACCTTC
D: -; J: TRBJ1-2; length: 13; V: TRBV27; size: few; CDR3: CASTSRGGDRYTF; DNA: TGTGCCAGCACCTCCCGGGGAGGCGATCGCTACACCTTC
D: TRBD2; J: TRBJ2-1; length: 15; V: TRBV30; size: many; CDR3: CAWSVWALAAGEQFF; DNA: TGTGCCTGGAGTGTGTGGGCCCTAGCGGCAGGTGAGCAGTTCTTC
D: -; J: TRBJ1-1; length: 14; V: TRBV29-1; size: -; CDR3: CSVGSLTRATEAFF; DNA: TGCAGCGTTGGATCCCTAACAAGGGCCACTGAAGCTTTCTTT
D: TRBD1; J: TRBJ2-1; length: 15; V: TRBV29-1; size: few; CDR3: CSGDQRRTGGNEQFF; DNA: TGCAGCGGGGATCAGCGACGGACAGGGGGAAATGAGCAGTTCTTC
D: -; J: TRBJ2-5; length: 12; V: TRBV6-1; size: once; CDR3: CASTGQAQTQYF; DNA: TGTGCCAGCACAGGCCAAGCCCAGACCCAGTACTTC
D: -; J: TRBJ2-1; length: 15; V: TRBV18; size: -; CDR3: CASSPPGISYNEQFF; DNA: TGTGCCAGCTCACCACCCGGTATCTCCTACAATGAGCAGTTCTTC
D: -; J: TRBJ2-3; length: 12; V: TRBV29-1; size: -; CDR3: CSVERGTDTQYF; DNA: TGCAGCGTTGAAAGGGGCACAGATACGCAGTATTTT
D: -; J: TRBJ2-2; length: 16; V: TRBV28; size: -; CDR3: CASSPPDRRNTGELFF; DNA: TGTGCCAGCAGTCCCCCAGACAGGCGAAACACCGGGGAGCTGTTTTTT
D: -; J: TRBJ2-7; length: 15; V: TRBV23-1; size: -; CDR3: CASSPGRRVRNEQYF; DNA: TGCGCCAGCAGTCCGGGGAGGAGGGTTCGCAACGAGCAGTACTTC
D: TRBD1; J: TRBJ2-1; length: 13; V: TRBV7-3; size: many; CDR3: CASSLRGQLEQFF; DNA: TGTGCCAGCAGCCTTAGGGGGCAGCTTGAGCAGTTCTTC
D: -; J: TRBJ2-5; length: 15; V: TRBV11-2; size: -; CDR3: CASSTRDQRGETQYF; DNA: TGTGCCAGCAGCACCCGGGACCAAAGGGGAGAGACCCAGTACTTC
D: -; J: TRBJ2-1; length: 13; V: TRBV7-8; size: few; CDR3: CASSLGRVAGQFF; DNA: TGTGCCAGCAGCTTAGGTAGGGTTGCGGGGCAGTTCTTC
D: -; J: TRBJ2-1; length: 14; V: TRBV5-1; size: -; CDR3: CASSFVAGTNEQFF; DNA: TGCGCCAGCAGCTTTGTGGCCGGGACCAATGAGCAGTTCTTC
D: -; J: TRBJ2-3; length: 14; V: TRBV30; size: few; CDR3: CAWSGRRNTDTQYF; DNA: TGTGCCTGGAGCGGCAGGCGGAACACAGATACGCAGTATTTT
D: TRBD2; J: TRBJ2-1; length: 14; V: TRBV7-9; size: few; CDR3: CASSFGGGSNEQFF; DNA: TGTGCCAGCAGCTTCGGGGGAGGGTCCAATGAGCAGTTCTTC
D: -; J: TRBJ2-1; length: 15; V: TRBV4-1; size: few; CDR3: CASSRNSGTDNEQFF; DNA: TGCGCCAGCAGCCGAAACTCTGGCACTGACAATGAGCAGTTCTTC
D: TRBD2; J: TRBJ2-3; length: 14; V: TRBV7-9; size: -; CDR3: CASSSSGSSDTQYF; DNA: TGTGCCAGCAGCTCTAGCGGGAGTTCGGATACGCAGTATTTT
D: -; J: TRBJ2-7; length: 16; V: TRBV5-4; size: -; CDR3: CASSSGFWTASYEQYF; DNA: TGTGCCAGCAGCTCCGGATTCTGGACAGCATCCTACGAGCAGTACTTC
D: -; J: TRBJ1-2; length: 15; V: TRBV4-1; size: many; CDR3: CASSQDSPRTTGYTF; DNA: TGCGCCAGCAGCCAAGATTCACCAAGGACGACAGGCTACACCTTC
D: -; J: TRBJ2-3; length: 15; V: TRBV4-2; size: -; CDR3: CASSQVRGGTDTQYF; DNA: TGTGCCAGCAGCCAAGTGAGAGGGGGCACAGATACGCAGTATTTT
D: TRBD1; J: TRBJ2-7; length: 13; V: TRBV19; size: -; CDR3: CASGQVDSYEQYF; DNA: TGTGCCAGCGGACAGGTAGACTCCTACGAGCAGTACTTC
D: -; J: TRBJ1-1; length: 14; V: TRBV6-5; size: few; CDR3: CASRPGLLNTEAFF; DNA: TGTGCCAGCAGACCCGGATTACTGAACACTGAAGCTTTCTTT
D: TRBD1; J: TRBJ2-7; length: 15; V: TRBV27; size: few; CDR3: CASVYHRTGAYEQYF; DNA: TGTGCCAGCGTATACCATCGGACAGGGGCCTACGAGCAGTACTTC
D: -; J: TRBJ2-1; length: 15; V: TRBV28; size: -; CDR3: CASSFRTKRYNEQFF; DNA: TGTGCCAGCAGTTTTCGGACTAAACGATACAATGAGCAGTTCTTC
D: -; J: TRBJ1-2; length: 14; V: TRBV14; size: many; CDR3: CASSRFIANYGYTF; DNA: TGTGCCAGCAGCCGATTCATAGCTAACTATGGCTACACCTTC
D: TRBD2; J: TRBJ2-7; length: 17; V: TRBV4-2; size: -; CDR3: CASSQDQRLAGVGEQYF; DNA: TGTGCCAGCAGCCAAGACCAGCGACTAGCGGGAGTAGGCGAGCAGTACTTC
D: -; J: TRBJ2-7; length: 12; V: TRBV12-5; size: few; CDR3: CASGLLDYEQYF; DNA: TGTGCTAGTGGTTTGCTGGACTACGAGCAGTACTTC
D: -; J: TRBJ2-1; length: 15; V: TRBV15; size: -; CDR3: CATSRDLETYNEQFF; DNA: TGTGCCACCAGCAGAGATTTAGAAACCTACAATGAGCAGTTCTTC
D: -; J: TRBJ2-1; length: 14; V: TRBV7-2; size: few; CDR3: CASSFRRGNNEQFF; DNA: TGTGCCAGCAGCTTTAGGAGGGGGAACAATGAGCAGTTCTTC
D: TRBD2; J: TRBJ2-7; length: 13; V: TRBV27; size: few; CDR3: CASSPGLSYEQYF; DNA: TGTGCCAGCAGTCCGGGACTATCCTACGAGCAGTACTTC
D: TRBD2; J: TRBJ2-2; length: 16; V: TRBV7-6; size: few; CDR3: CASSRTSGSVSGELFF; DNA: TGTGCCAGCAGCCGTACTAGCGGGAGCGTATCCGGGGAGCTGTTTTTT
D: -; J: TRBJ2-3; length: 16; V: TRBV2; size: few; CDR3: CASSDKGALSTDTQYF; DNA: TGTGCCAGCAGTGATAAGGGAGCGTTGAGCACAGATACGCAGTATTTT
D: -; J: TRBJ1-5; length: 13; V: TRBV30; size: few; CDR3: CAWSLGENQPQHF; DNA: TGTGCCTGGAGTCTGGGGGAAAATCAGCCCCAGCATTTT
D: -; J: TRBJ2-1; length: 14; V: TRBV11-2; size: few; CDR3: CASSFFVGHNEQFF; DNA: TGTGCCAGCAGCTTTTTTGTGGGGCACAATGAGCAGTTCTTC
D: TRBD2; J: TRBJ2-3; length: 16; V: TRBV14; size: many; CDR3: CASSQMAGAKGDTQYF; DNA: TGTGCCAGCAGCCAAATGGCGGGAGCAAAAGGAGATACGCAGTATTTT
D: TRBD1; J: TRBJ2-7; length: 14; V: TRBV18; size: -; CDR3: CASSPYRGSYEQYF; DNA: TGTGCCAGCTCACCCTACAGGGGATCCTACGAGCAGTACTTC
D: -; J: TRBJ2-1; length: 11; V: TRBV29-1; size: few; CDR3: CSVAFGNEQFF; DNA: TGCAGCGTTGCCTTCGGGAATGAGCAGTTCTTC
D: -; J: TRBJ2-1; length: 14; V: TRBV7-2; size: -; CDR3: CASSLAAPRNEQFF; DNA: TGTGCCAGCAGCTTAGCAGCCCCGAGGAATGAGCAGTTCTTC
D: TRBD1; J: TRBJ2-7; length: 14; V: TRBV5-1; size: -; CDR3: CASSSGTVLYEQYF; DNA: TGCGCCAGCAGCTCTGGGACAGTACTCTACGAGCAGTACTTC